The rows below give T cell receptor beta chains drawn from one sample of a study of neurological immune-mediated disorders. TCRdb passed the 5' RACE reads through MiXCR, listing each CDR3 protein once. The sample has tens of thousands of distinct CDR3 sequences; less than 15% are singletons. Sequencing input: PBMCs. The receptors come from a woman aged 50 to 65 in good health. Each CDR3 is given with its conserved first and last residue. D genes are given only for firm matches. The size entry is marked missing in some rows and otherwise reads once, few, many or a size class.

>many|TRBJ2-2|.|TRBV12-3/TRBV12-4
CASSHPNRLTGELFF
TGTGCCAGCAGTCACCCGAATCGACTCACCGGGGAGCTGTTTTTT
>many|TRBJ2-5|TRBD2|TRBV5-1
CASSSKAGGYQETQYF
TGCGCCAGCAGCTCGAAAGCGGGAGGTTACCAAGAGACCCAGTACTTC
>many|TRBJ2-2|.|TRBV7-2
CASSRLGHTGELFF
TGTGCCAGCAGCCGCCTAGGACACACCGGGGAGCTGTTTTTT
>many|TRBJ2-7|.|TRBV5-1
CASSLAVQGVGEQYF
TGCGCCAGCAGCTTGGCCGTGCAGGGTGTAGGCGAGCAGTACTTC
>many|TRBJ2-3|.|TRBV20-1
CSRRGPFFDTQYF
TGCAGTCGGCGGGGGCCCTTCTTCGATACGCAGTATTTT
>.|TRBJ2-1|TRBD2|TRBV29-1
CSLRTSGFSYNEQFF
TGCAGCCTAAGGACTAGCGGGTTCTCCTACAATGAGCAGTTCTTC
>many|TRBJ2-1|TRBD2|TRBV7-9
CASSSPTSGSYNEQFF
TGTGCCAGCAGTTCACCTACTAGCGGGAGTTACAATGAGCAGTTCTTC
>few|TRBJ1-4|TRBD1|TRBV7-2
CASSPWDRALATNEKLFF
TGTGCCAGCAGCCCATGGGACAGGGCCCTTGCAACTAATGAAAAACTGTTTTTT
>many|TRBJ1-2|.|TRBV28
CASSSPRTVNYGYTF
TGTGCCAGCAGTTCCCCCCGAACAGTGAACTATGGCTACACCTTC
>few|TRBJ2-6|.|TRBV5-5
CASSPTLYGANVLTF
TGTGCCAGCAGCCCCACCCTTTACGGGGCCAACGTCCTGACTTTC
>many|TRBJ2-7|.|TRBV2
CASSESLFSYEQYF
TGTGCCAGCAGTGAATCGCTCTTCAGCTACGAGCAGTACTTC
>few|TRBJ1-1|.|TRBV20-1
CSARDPGRGSTEAFF
TGCAGTGCTAGAGACCCCGGGAGAGGAAGCACTGAAGCTTTCTTT
>few|TRBJ1-5|.|TRBV6-1
CASGLEYSNQPQHF
TGTGCCAGCGGGCTAGAGTATAGCAATCAGCCCCAGCATTTT
>many|TRBJ2-2|TRBD1|TRBV12-3/TRBV12-4
CASSPRTGGNTGELFF
TGTGCCAGCAGTCCCAGGACAGGGGGGAACACCGGGGAGCTGTTTTTT
>.|TRBJ2-7|.|TRBV28
CASSLQDIEQYF
TGTGCCAGCAGTCTACAGGACATCGAGCAGTACTTC
>many|TRBJ2-3|TRBD2|TRBV5-1
CASSKPGLAGGEDTQYF
TGCGCCAGCAGCAAACCGGGACTAGCGGGAGGAGAGGATACGCAGTATTTT
>few|TRBJ2-1|TRBD2|TRBV3-1
CASSQDGIAGAGNEQFF
TGTGCCAGCAGCCAAGATGGAATAGCGGGAGCTGGCAATGAGCAGTTCTTC
>many|TRBJ1-5|.|TRBV4-2
CASSQDRRQYSNQPQHF
TGTGCCAGCAGCCAAGATCGCCGACAGTATAGCAATCAGCCCCAGCATTTT
>many|TRBJ2-1|.|TRBV24-1
CATSGQSSSHAGIVGEQFF
TGTGCCACCAGTGGCCAAAGCTCTAGTCATGCGGGAATCGTTGGTGAGCAGTTCTTC
>many|TRBJ2-2|TRBD1|TRBV10-2
CASSEPGTGYGELFF
TGCGCCAGCAGTGAGCCCGGGACAGGGTACGGGGAGCTGTTTTTT
>many|TRBJ1-6|TRBD1|TRBV7-9
CASSLGDRVNSPLHF
TGTGCCAGCAGCTTAGGGGACAGAGTAAATTCACCCCTCCACTTT
>.|TRBJ2-1|.|TRBV5-1
CTSSLGGGGYNEQFF
TGCACCAGCAGCTTGGGTGGGGGCGGCTACAATGAGCAGTTCTTC
>many|TRBJ2-2|.|TRBV28
CASSTFRQADNTGELFF
TGTGCCAGCAGTACCTTTCGGCAGGCGGATAACACCGGGGAGCTGTTTTTT
>many|TRBJ1-6|TRBD1|TRBV5-1
CASSWTGEGNSPLHF
TGCGCCAGCAGCTGGACAGGGGAAGGGAATTCACCCCTCCACTTT
>many|TRBJ1-1|.|TRBV20-1
CSARPGRGSMNTEAFF
TGCAGTGCTAGACCTGGGAGGGGTTCCATGAACACTGAAGCTTTCTTT
>many|TRBJ2-7|TRBD1|TRBV28
CASSLWDRGLRSYEQYF
TGTGCCAGCAGTTTGTGGGACAGGGGCCTCAGGTCGTACGAGCAGTACTTC
>many|TRBJ2-2|.|TRBV5-1
CASSQLTGDTGELFF
TGCGCCAGCAGCCAACTTACAGGCGACACCGGGGAGCTGTTTTTT
>many|TRBJ2-1|.|TRBV5-5
CASSLEGLGYNEQFF
TGTGCCAGCAGCTTGGAAGGCCTCGGCTACAATGAGCAGTTCTTC
>.|TRBJ1-3|.|TRBV5-5
CASSLTGSTGNTIYF
TGTGCCAGCAGCCTGACAGGCTCGACGGGAAACACCATATATTTT
>.|TRBJ2-2|TRBD2|TRBV10-1
CASSEVGLAGGSTGELFF
TGCGCCAGCAGTGAGGTGGGACTAGCGGGAGGGTCCACCGGGGAGCTGTTTTTT
>many|TRBJ2-2|.|TRBV29-1
CSVGQLLNTGELFF
TGCAGCGTCGGACAGCTCCTCAACACCGGGGAGCTGTTTTTT
>many|TRBJ2-1|.|TRBV20-1
CSARAPQVNEQFF
TGCAGTGCTAGAGCCCCCCAAGTGAATGAGCAGTTCTTC
>many|TRBJ2-1|.|TRBV7-3
CASSSPRAGSTNEQFF
TGTGCCAGCAGCTCCCCCCGTGCGGGATCAACGAATGAGCAGTTCTTC
>many|TRBJ1-6|.|TRBV9
CASSVRGNNSPLHF
TGTGCCAGCAGCGTAAGGGGGAATAATTCACCCCTCCACTTT
>many|TRBJ2-1|TRBD2|TRBV28
CASNRDYYNEQFF
TGTGCCAGCAACCGGGACTACTACAATGAGCAGTTCTTC
>many|TRBJ2-3|.|TRBV5-1
CASSPASSTDTQYF
TGCGCCAGCAGCCCCGCCAGCAGCACAGATACGCAGTATTTT
>many|TRBJ2-3|TRBD2|TRBV29-1
CSVNRGGAGAIDTQYF
TGCAGCGTTAATCGGGGTGGTGCGGGAGCAATAGATACGCAGTATTTT
>many|TRBJ1-2|TRBD1|TRBV12-3/TRBV12-4
CASEGQGELSYTF
TGTGCCAGCGAAGGACAGGGCGAGTTGAGCTACACCTTC
>many|TRBJ1-1|.|TRBV12-3/TRBV12-4
CASSLAGLKTEAFF
TGTGCCAGCAGTTTAGCAGGGTTGAAGACTGAAGCTTTCTTT
>.|TRBJ2-3|.|TRBV7-2
CANSPSGRTDTQYF
TGTGCCAACAGCCCATCGGGGCGCACAGATACGCAGTATTTT
>many|TRBJ2-3|.|TRBV7-8
CASSSRRATDTQYF
TGTGCCAGCAGCTCTCGGAGGGCCACAGATACGCAGTATTTT
>many|TRBJ2-3|TRBD2|TRBV10-3
CAISEGGLAGTDTQYF
TGTGCCATCAGTGAGGGAGGACTAGCGGGGACAGATACGCAGTATTTT
>many|TRBJ2-2|.|TRBV28
CASSPPMWEAGELFF
TGTGCCAGCAGCCCCCCGATGTGGGAGGCCGGGGAGCTGTTTTTT
>.|TRBJ2-7|TRBD1|TRBV20-1
CSARGTGVYEQYF
TGCAGTGCTAGGGGGACAGGAGTCTACGAGCAGTACTTC
>.|TRBJ2-7|TRBD2|TRBV5-1
CAISLVSGRNYEQYF
TGCGCCATCAGCTTGGTTAGCGGGCGCAACTACGAGCAGTACTTC
>many|TRBJ2-3|.|TRBV5-1
CATKRLGSTDTQYF
TGCGCCACCAAAAGGTTGGGGAGCACAGATACGCAGTATTTT
>.|TRBJ2-3|.|TRBV18
CVSSSGTPGTDTQYF
TGTGTCAGCTCATCTGGGACGCCCGGCACAGATACGCAGTATTTT
>many|TRBJ2-1|TRBD1|TRBV29-1
CSARGQELGEQFF
TGCAGCGCCAGAGGACAGGAGCTCGGAGAGCAGTTCTTC
>.|TRBJ1-4|TRBD1|TRBV4-2
CASSQTLTTGSDEKLFF
TGTGCCAGCAGCCAAACCTTGACGACAGGGAGTGACGAAAAACTGTTTTTT
>many|TRBJ2-2|.|TRBV7-8
CASSLARGGWTGELFF
TGTGCCAGCAGCTTAGCGCGAGGAGGGTGGACCGGGGAGCTGTTTTTT
>many|TRBJ1-2|.|TRBV29-1
CSATQGNFNYGYTF
TGCAGCGCCACCCAGGGAAACTTTAACTATGGCTACACCTTC
>.|TRBJ2-7|TRBD2|TRBV7-2
CASSLSTSLSGEQYF
TGTGCCAGCAGCTTATCGACTAGCCTCTCGGGGGAGCAGTACTTC
>many|TRBJ1-2|.|TRBV5-1
CASSLDSSGWYGYTF
TGCGCCAGCAGCTTGGATTCCTCGGGCTGGTATGGCTACACCTTC
>many|TRBJ2-2|.|TRBV5-1
CASKVGVVNTGELFF
TGCGCCAGCAAAGTTGGAGTGGTCAACACCGGGGAGCTGTTTTTT
>many|TRBJ2-7|.|TRBV5-1
CASSLDSFWQYF
TGCGCCAGCAGCTTGGACAGTTTCTGGCAGTACTTC
>.|TRBJ2-1|.|TRBV20-1
CSSGTPPNEQFF
TGCAGTTCCGGGACACCCCCCAATGAGCAGTTCTTC
>many|TRBJ2-1|.|TRBV5-1
CASSFRTSYNEQFF
TGCGCCAGCAGCTTCCGAACCTCCTACAATGAGCAGTTCTTC
>many|TRBJ1-5|.|TRBV5-1
CASSLMGAVHQPQHF
TGCGCCAGCAGCTTGATGGGGGCCGTCCATCAGCCCCAGCATTTT
>many|TRBJ1-1|.|TRBV9
CASSAPPGRNTEAFF
TGTGCCAGCAGCGCACCACCGGGACGGAACACTGAAGCTTTCTTT